This entry features one T cell receptor (beta chain) sequence. Its antigen is unknown. TCRdb reanalysed the RT-PCR reads using MiXCR and keeps one entry per CDR3 protein. The repertoire has 600,000 to 850,000 distinct CDR3 sequences, 13% to 15% of them found once; the top ten carry 6.5% to 8%. These data originate in a study of response to subunit inactivated influenza vaccine. Findings of the study overall: Researchers suggested that each seasonal influenza vaccination recruits few new T cells.

The input for sequencing was PBMCs from blood, taken less than 15 days before vaccination. The TCR originated in a man in his fifties or sixties who received an inactivated influenza vaccine.

This chain's CDR3 is CASSPPPGTVNSYEQYF. The DNA of the CDR3 is TGTGCCAGCAGCCCTCCCCCCGGGACAGTTAACTCCTACGAGCAGTACTTC. The V and J genes are TRBV9 and TRBJ2-7, with TRBD1 matching 7 bases. CDR3 length: 17 residues. Per germline, CDR1 SGDLS and CDR2 YYNGEE. V trimming: 4 bases; J trimming: 0 bases; junction bases outside the gene matches: 13.